This entry concerns a single T cell receptor beta chain. Antigen unknown. This record belongs to a study of blood T cells in healthy people across ages. The authors ran a second PCR of roughly 6 to 11 cycles using a sample-barcoded 5' primer and a J-beta primer mix. TCRdb analysed the 5' RACE reads with MiXCR anew, one entry per CDR3 protein. The sample has about 770,000 distinct CDR3 sequences; about 42% are singletons. The CDR3 length is 14 residues. Germline CDR1 is SGHRS and CDR2 is YFSETQ. Points from the study as a whole: From one million sequenced T cells, diversity estimates were lower bounds.

PBMCs were isolated at a quantity of at least 6.5 million per sample. The origin of this receptor is a man in his sixties in good health. V is TRBV5-1 and J is TRBJ2-7, with D maybe TRBD2 (5 bases). The end of the DNA is better explained by TRBJ2-5, so the J call may be wrong. The sample was blood. The CDR3 region has the DNA TGCGCCAGCAGCTTGGCATCCGAGGGAGAGACCCAGTACTTC. This sequence encodes CASSLASEGETQYF.